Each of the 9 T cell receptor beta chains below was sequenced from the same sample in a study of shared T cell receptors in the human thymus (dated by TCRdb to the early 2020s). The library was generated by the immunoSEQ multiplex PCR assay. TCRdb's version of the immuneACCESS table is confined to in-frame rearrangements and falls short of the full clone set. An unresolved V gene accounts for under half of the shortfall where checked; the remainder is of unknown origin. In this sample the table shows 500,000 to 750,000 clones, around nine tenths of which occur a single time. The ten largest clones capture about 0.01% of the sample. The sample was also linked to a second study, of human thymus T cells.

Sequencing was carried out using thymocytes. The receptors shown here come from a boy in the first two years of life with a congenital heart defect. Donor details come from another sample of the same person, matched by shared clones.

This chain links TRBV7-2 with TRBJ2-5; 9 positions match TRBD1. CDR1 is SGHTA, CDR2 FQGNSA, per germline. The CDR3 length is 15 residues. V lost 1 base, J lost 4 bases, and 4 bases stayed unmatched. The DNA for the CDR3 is TGTGCCAGCAGCTTAGGGGACAGGGTGGGAGAGACCCAGTACTTC. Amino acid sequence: CASSLGDRVGETQYF.

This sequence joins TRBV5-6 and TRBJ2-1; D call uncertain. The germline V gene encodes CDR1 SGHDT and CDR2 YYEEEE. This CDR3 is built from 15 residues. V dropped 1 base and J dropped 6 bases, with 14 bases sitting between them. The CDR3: CASSLLPTGLNEQFF. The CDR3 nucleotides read TGTGCCAGCAGCTTGCTCCCCACTGGGCTCAATGAGCAGTTCTTC.

The CDR3 sequence is CASSTGGTEAFF. The CDR3 DNA reads TGTGCCAGCTCGACAGGGGGCACTGAAGCTTTCTTT. V usage is TRBV14 and J usage is TRBJ1-1; 9 nucleotides line up with TRBD1. The CDR3 is made up of 12 amino acids. In germline, CDR1 is SGHDN, CDR2 FVKESK. The ends lost 8 bases at V and 4 bases at J; junction bases unmatched: 2.

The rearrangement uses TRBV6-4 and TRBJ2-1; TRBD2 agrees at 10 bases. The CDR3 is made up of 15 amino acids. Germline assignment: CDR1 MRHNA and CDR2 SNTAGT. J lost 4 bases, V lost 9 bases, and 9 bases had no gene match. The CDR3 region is CASSTAGGPYNEQFF. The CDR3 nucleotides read TGTGCCAGTAGCACAGCGGGAGGGCCTTACAATGAGCAGTTCTTC.

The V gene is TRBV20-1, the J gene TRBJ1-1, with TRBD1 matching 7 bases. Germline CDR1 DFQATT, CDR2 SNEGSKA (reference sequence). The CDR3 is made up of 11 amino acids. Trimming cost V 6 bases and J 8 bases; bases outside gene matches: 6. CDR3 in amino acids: CSARKGQEAFF. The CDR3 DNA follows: TGCAGTGCCAGAAAGGGACAGGAAGCTTTCTTT.

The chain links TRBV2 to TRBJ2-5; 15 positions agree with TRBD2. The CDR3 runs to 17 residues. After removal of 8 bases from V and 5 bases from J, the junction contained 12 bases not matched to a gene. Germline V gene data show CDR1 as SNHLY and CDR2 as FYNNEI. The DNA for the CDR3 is TGTGCCAGCTTCCTAGCGGTCGGACTAGCGGGAGGGGAGACCCAGTACTTC. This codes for CASFLAVGLAGGETQYF.

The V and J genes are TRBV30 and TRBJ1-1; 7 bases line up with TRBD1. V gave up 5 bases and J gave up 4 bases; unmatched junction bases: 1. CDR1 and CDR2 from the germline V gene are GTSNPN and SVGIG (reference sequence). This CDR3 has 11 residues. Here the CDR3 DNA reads TGTGCCTGGGCAGGGGGCACTGAAGCTTTCTTT. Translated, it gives CAWAGGTEAFF.

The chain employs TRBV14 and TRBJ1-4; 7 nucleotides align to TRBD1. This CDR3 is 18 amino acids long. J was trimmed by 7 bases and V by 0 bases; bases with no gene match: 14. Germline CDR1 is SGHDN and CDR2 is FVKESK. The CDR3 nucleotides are TGTGCCAGCAGCCAAGAAGCGGGGGAGACAGGGACCGTTGAAAAACTGTTTTTT. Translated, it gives CASSQEAGETGTVEKLFF.

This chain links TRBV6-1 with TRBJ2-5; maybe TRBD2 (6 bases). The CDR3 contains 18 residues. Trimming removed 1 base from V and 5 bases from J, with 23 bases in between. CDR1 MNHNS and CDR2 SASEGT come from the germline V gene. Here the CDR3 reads CASSEGIHSSEGVETQYF. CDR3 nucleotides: TGTGCCAGCAGTGAAGGGATCCATAGTTCGGAGGGAGTGGAGACCCAGTACTTC.